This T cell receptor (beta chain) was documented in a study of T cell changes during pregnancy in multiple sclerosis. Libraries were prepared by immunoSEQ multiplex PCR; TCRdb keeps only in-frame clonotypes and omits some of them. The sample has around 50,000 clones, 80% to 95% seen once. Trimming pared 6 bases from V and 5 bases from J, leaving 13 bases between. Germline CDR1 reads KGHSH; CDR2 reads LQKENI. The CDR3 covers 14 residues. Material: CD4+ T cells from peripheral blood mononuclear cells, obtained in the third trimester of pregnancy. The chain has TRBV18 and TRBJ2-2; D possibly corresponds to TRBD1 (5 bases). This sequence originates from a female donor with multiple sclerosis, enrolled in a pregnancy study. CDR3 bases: TGTGCCAGCTCCCCAATGACAGTGACCGGGGAGCTGTTTTTT. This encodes CASSPMTVTGELFF.